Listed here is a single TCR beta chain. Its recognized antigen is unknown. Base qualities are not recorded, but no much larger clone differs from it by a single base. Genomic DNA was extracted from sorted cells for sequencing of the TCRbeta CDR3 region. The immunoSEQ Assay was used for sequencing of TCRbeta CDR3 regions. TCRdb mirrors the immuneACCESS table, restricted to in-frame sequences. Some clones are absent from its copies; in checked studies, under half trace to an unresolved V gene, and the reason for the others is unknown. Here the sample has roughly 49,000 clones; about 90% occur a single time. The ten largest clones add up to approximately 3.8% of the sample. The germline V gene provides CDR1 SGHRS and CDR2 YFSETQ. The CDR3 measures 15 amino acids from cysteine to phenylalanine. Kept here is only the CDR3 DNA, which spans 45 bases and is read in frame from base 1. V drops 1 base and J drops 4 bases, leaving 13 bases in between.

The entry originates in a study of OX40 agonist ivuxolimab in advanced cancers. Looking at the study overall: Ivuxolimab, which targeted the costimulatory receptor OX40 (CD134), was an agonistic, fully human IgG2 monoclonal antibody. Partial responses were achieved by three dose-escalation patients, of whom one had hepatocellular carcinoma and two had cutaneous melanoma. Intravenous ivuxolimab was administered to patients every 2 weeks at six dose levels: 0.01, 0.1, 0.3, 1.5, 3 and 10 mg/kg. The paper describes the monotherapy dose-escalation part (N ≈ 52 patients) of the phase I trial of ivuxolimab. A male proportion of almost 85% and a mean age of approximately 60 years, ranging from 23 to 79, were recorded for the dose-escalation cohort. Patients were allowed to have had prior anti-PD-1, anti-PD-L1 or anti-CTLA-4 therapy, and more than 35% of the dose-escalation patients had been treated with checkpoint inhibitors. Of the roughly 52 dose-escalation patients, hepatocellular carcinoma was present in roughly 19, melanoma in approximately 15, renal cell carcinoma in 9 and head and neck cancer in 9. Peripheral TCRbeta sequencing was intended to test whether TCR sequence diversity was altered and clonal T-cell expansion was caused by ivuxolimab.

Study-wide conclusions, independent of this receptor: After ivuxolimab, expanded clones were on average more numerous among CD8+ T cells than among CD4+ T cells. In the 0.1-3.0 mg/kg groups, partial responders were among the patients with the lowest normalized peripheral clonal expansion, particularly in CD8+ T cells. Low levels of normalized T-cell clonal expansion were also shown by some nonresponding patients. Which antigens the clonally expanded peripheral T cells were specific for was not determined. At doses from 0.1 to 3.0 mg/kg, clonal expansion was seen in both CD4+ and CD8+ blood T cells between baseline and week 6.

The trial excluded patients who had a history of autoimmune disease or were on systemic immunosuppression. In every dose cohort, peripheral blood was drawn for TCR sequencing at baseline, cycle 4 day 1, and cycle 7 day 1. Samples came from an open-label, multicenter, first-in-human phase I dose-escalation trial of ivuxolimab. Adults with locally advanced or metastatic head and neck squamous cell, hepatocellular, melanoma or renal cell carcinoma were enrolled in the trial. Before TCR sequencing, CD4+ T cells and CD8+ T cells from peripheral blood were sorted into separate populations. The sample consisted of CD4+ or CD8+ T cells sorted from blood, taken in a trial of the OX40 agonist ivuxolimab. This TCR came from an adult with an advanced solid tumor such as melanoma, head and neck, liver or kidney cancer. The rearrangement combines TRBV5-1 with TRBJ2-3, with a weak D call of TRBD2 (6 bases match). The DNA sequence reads TGCGCCAGCAGCTTGCAGGGAGTAGCGGCAGATACGCAGTATTTT. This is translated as CASSLQGVAADTQYF.